This T cell receptor beta chain was sequenced for a study of CD8+CD57+ T cells in acquired aplastic anemia. The germline V gene has CDR1 WSHSY and CDR2 SAAADI. The CDR3 has 18 residues. V lost 2 bases and J lost 1; bases outside the gene matches: 10. Both TCR beta VDJ combination and CDR3 sequence profiling were carried out. Genomic DNA was the template for this profiling. TCRdb re-derived calls from the reads in MiXCR, one entry per CDR3 protein. Here the sample spans a few hundred thousand distinct CDR3 sequences, around 49% being singletons. This clonotype appeared a single time. The authors sequenced patients whose flow cytometry had shown CD8+CD57+ cell expansion.

The genes are TRBV10-2 and TRBJ2-3, with 9 bases matching TRBD2. This clonotype was sampled from a human donor with aplastic anemia. Sequencing was performed on sorted CD4+, CD8+, or CD8+CD57+ T cells (not recorded which) from PBMCs. The CDR3 DNA reads TGCGCCAGCAGTGAGACTTTAGGCGGGGGGGGCCGCACAGATACGCAGTATTTT. The encoded protein is CASSETLGGGGRTDTQYF.